This is a list of T cell receptor beta chains from one sample in a study of identifying expanded T cells in peripheral blood. Method: immunoSEQ multiplex PCR; TCRdb's copy keeps in-frame clones and lacks some. This table holds some 100,000 clones, roughly 85% found once. The source material was blood. Receptors were obtained from a person between 18 and 69 years old in good health. Each CDR3 is given with its conserved first and last residue. D genes are given only for firm matches. The size entry is marked missing in some rows and otherwise reads once, few, many or a size class.

j_call | v_call | d_call | clone_size | cdr3_nt | cdr3_aa
TRBJ1-1 | TRBV18 | NA | NA | TGTGCCAGCTCACCGCCCTGGGGGGGGAGGACTGAAGCTTTCTTT | CASSPPWGGRTEAFF
TRBJ2-5 | TRBV25-1 | NA | NA | TGTGCCAGCAGTGATCCTTATGGCCTGTACCAAGAGACCCAGTACTTC | CASSDPYGLYQETQYF
TRBJ1-1 | TRBV9 | NA | NA | TGTGCCAGCAGCGTAGGTAACTCGAGGCCTGAAGCTTTCTTT | CASSVGNSRPEAFF
TRBJ1-5 | TRBV19 | NA | few | TGTGCCAGTATGAGGAGAGGGGGTGTTAGCAATCAGCCCCAGCATTTT | CASMRRGGVSNQPQHF
TRBJ2-1 | TRBV6-5 | NA | NA | TGTGCCAGCAGTTCCCGGGGCCTCTGGGCGGGGGAGCAGTTCTTC | CASSSRGLWAGEQFF
TRBJ2-7 | TRBV5-1 | NA | few | TGCGCCAGCCTAAATGGGGGCCGATCCTCCTACGAGCAGTACTTC | CASLNGGRSSYEQYF
TRBJ2-1 | TRBV6-5 | TRBD2 | NA | TGTGCCAGCAGTCCCGCACTAGCGCAGCAGTTCTTC | CASSPALAQQFF
TRBJ1-2 | TRBV18 | TRBD1 | NA | TGTGCCAGCTCACCAGCCCCGGCCGGGACAGGGCCAAACTATGGCTACACCTTC | CASSPAPAGTGPNYGYTF
TRBJ1-2 | TRBV30 | NA | NA | TGTGCCTGGAGTTCCTCCTTGGGGGGCTACACCTTC | CAWSSSLGGYTF
TRBJ1-2 | TRBV6-5 | NA | NA | TGTGCCAGCAGTTACGGAGGGGGTGGCTACACCTTC | CASSYGGGGYTF
TRBJ1-5 | TRBV2 | NA | NA | TGTGCCAGCAGTGATCCGGGCCAGCCCCAGCATTTT | CASSDPGQPQHF
TRBJ2-5 | TRBV18 | NA | NA | TGTGCCAGCTCACCAGGGGCAGGGTGGCAAGAGACCCAGTACTTC | CASSPGAGWQETQYF
TRBJ2-5 | TRBV9 | TRBD2 | NA | TGTGCCAGCAGCTCAGGACTAGCGGACCAAGAGACCCAGTACTTC | CASSSGLADQETQYF
TRBJ1-1 | TRBV6-6 | TRBD1 | NA | TGTGCCAGCAGTTACGGGACAGGGGGCGCCGCTTTCTTT | CASSYGTGGAAFF
TRBJ2-1 | TRBV18 | TRBD1 | NA | TGTGCCAGCTCACCCGGACAGGGACCCAATGAGCAGTTCTTC | CASSPGQGPNEQFF
TRBJ2-1 | TRBV18 | TRBD1 | NA | TGTGCCAGCTCACTCCTCCGGGACAGGGGGTCGTACAATGAGCAGTTCTTC | CASSLLRDRGSYNEQFF
TRBJ2-3 | TRBV18 | NA | once | TGTGCCAGCTCACCCTATGTTGGTAGCGGTAGCACAGATACGCAGTATTTT | CASSPYVGSGSTDTQYF
TRBJ2-2 | TRBV4-3 | NA | NA | TGCGCCAGCAGCCAAGAGGGTCCGAACACCGGGGAGCTGTTTTTT | CASSQEGPNTGELFF
TRBJ1-2 | TRBV20-1 | NA | NA | TGCAGTGCTCCTAGTACAAGAGGCTACACCTTC | CSAPSTRGYTF
TRBJ2-3 | TRBV6-1 | TRBD2 | NA | TGTGCCAGCAGTGAAGGGCGGGGGTACCCCACAGATACGCAGTATTTT | CASSEGRGYPTDTQYF
TRBJ2-3 | TRBV27 | TRBD2 | few | TGTGCCAGCACCTCCCTTGAGGCGGGGGGCACTCACACAGATACGCAGTATTTT | CASTSLEAGGTHTDTQYF
TRBJ1-1 | TRBV5-1 | NA | once | TGCGCCAGCAGCCAATCTTACGGGGGTTCGGAAGCTTTCTTT | CASSQSYGGSEAFF
TRBJ2-7 | TRBV5-6 | NA | NA | TGTGCCAGCAGCTTCGGGCAGGGGTCGTCCGAGCAGTACTTC | CASSFGQGSSEQYF
TRBJ1-5 | TRBV2 | NA | once | TGTGCCAGCAGTGAAGTATACAGGTTGGGGGGGCCCCAGCATTTT | CASSEVYRLGGPQHF
TRBJ1-1 | TRBV6-5 | NA | NA | TGTGCCAGCAGTTACTACCCTGGAGGAGGCACTGAAGCTTTCTTT | CASSYYPGGGTEAFF
TRBJ1-6 | TRBV30 | NA | NA | TGTGCCTGGAGTGTCGGGGGAGGGGATTCACCCCTCCACTTT | CAWSVGGGDSPLHF
TRBJ1-5 | TRBV19 | NA | NA | TGTGCCAGTTCCCGACGGGGGGGCGGGCAGCCCCAGCATTTT | CASSRRGGGQPQHF
TRBJ1-1 | TRBV21-1 | NA | NA | TGTGCCAGCAGCACAGGGAAAGCTTTCTTT | CASSTGKAFF
TRBJ2-7 | TRBV11-3 | TRBD1 | NA | TGTGCCAGCAGCTTGGGACAGGGGTCTTCCTGGAGCTCCTACGAGCAGTACTTC | CASSLGQGSSWSSYEQYF
TRBJ2-7 | TRBV5-6 | NA | NA | TGTGCCAGCAGCCCTGAACCACAGGTCCTCTTGACCTACGAGCAGTACTTC | CASSPEPQVLLTYEQYF
TRBJ1-3 | TRBV19 | NA | NA | TGTGCCAGTAGTATTGGACAGTACTCTGGAAACACCATATATTTT | CASSIGQYSGNTIYF
TRBJ2-4 | TRBV7-2 | TRBD2 | NA | TGTGCCAGCAGCTCCTTGGCGGGGGGGCGAGGATTTGGGAACATTCAGTACTTC | CASSSLAGGRGFGNIQYF
TRBJ2-5 | TRBV4-3 | NA | NA | TGCGCCAGCAGCCAAGTTAGGGGGCAAGAGACCCAGTACTTC | CASSQVRGQETQYF
TRBJ2-5 | TRBV2 | TRBD1 | NA | TGTGCCAGCAATGGACAGGGGGCCACAGAGACCCAGTACTTC | CASNGQGATETQYF
TRBJ1-2 | TRBV28 | NA | NA | TGTGCCAGCAGCCGGGGCCAACCTAGGGGTGGCTACACCTTC | CASSRGQPRGGYTF
TRBJ2-1 | TRBV7-9 | NA | NA | TGTGCCAGCAGCTTAGAACAGTACTCCTACAATGAGCAGTTCTTC | CASSLEQYSYNEQFF
TRBJ2-5 | TRBV5-1 | NA | NA | TGCGCCAGTAATGGGGGCTTAGAGACCCAGTACTTC | CASNGGLETQYF
TRBJ2-1 | TRBV4-1 | TRBD2 | NA | TGCGCCAGCAGCCAATGGGGTAGCGGGGTATCCTACAATGAGCAGTTCTTC | CASSQWGSGVSYNEQFF
TRBJ1-4 | TRBV4-3 | NA | NA | TGCGCCAGCAGCCAAGATGGACAAGAAAAACTGTTTTTT | CASSQDGQEKLFF
TRBJ2-1 | TRBV28 | NA | few | TGTGCCAGCAGTTTGGGGGGGCCCTCCTACAATGAGCAGTTCTTC | CASSLGGPSYNEQFF
TRBJ1-3 | TRBV11-2 | NA | NA | TGTGCCAGCAGCACCGCAGGGGTTCTGGGGGGAAACACCATATATTTT | CASSTAGVLGGNTIYF
TRBJ2-7 | TRBV29-1 | NA | many | TGCAGCGTTGGAGCCGCTTCCAACTCCTACGAGCAGTACTTC | CSVGAASNSYEQYF
TRBJ2-3 | TRBV4-1 | NA | NA | TGCGCCAGCAGCCAAGGACGATTTGCAACTAGCACAGATACGCAGTATTTT | CASSQGRFATSTDTQYF
TRBJ1-5 | TRBV19 | TRBD1 | once | TGTGCCAGTAGTATATTGGGAGGGGGCGGAAATCAGCCCCAGCATTTT | CASSILGGGGNQPQHF
TRBJ1-1 | TRBV11-2 | NA | NA | TGTGCCAGCAGCTACATCGAGATGAACACTGAAGCTTTCTTT | CASSYIEMNTEAFF
TRBJ2-1 | TRBV11-2 | TRBD2 | NA | TGTGCCAGCAGCTTGGGACTAGCGGGCCTCAATGAGCAGTTCTTC | CASSLGLAGLNEQFF
TRBJ1-2 | TRBV20-1 | NA | NA | TGCAGTGCAGGACCTAACTATGGCTACACCTTC | CSAGPNYGYTF
TRBJ2-3 | TRBV28 | NA | NA | TGTGCCAGCAGTTCCCGCGGGCGGGGAGATACGCAGTATTTT | CASSSRGRGDTQYF
TRBJ1-3 | TRBV9 | TRBD1 | once | TGTGCCAGCAGCGGATTGACAGGGGTCTCCGGAAACACCATATATTTT | CASSGLTGVSGNTIYF
TRBJ1-2 | TRBV23-1 | NA | few | TGCGCCAGCAGTCATAGTCCTCCTTGGACCGGCTGGGACTATGGCTACACCTTC | CASSHSPPWTGWDYGYTF
TRBJ1-2 | TRBV18 | NA | NA | TGTGCCAGCTCACCAATCTCGGCAGCTAACTATGGCTACACCTTC | CASSPISAANYGYTF
TRBJ2-7 | TRBV18 | TRBD2 | NA | TGTGCCAGCTCACCTTCCGGGACTAACTACGAGCAGTACTTC | CASSPSGTNYEQYF
TRBJ1-2 | TRBV5-4 | TRBD1 | NA | TGTGCCAGCAGAGAGACAGGGGATAACTATGGCTACACCTTC | CASRETGDNYGYTF
TRBJ1-4 | TRBV30 | TRBD1 | NA | TGTGCCTGGAGTGGGACAGGGGGCTTGACTAATGAAAAACTGTTTTTT | CAWSGTGGLTNEKLFF
TRBJ1-5 | TRBV7-9 | NA | NA | TGTGCCAGCAGCTTGATGAGTACCAATCAGCCCCAGCATTTT | CASSLMSTNQPQHF
TRBJ2-7 | TRBV6-5 | NA | NA | TGTGCCAGCAGTTACTCGGTTGCGTGGGAGCAGTACTTC | CASSYSVAWEQYF
TRBJ2-3 | TRBV6-4 | TRBD2 | NA | TGTGCCAGCAGTGCGTATGCGGGGGAGGCAGATACGCAGTATTTT | CASSAYAGEADTQYF
TRBJ1-3 | TRBV2 | NA | NA | TGTGCCAGCGAACCTTGGACAGAGGGGCACTCTGGAAACACCATATATTTT | CASEPWTEGHSGNTIYF
TRBJ2-3 | TRBV4-1 | NA | once | TGCGCCAGCAGCCAAGTGGGGGCCACAGATACGCAGTATTTT | CASSQVGATDTQYF